The entry below describes one T cell receptor (beta chain). Its antigen is as yet unknown. The V end lost 4 bases, the J end lost 3 bases, and 10 bases lay between the germline ends. The CDR3 is 13 residues long. Germline CDR1 reads SQVTM; CDR2 reads ANQGSEA. 5'RACE with constant-segment primers built TCRalpha and TCRbeta cDNA libraries with UMIs. TCRdb independently ran MiXCR on the 5' RACE reads; one entry per CDR3 protein. The data show 400,000 to 550,000 distinct CDR3 sequences, with around a quarter seen just once and roughly an eighth held by the top ten. The data were obtained in a study of T-cell memory formation after mild COVID-19. Broader study findings: Clones that got smaller from day 15 to 85 had even CD4/CD8, while clones growing later tipped toward CD4+. Pre-infection memory harbored some responding clones, suggesting cross-reactive memory joined.

V gene TRBV29-1 combines with J gene TRBJ1-5; D gene unclear. Sequencing input: PBMCs or a T cell subset sorted from them (not recorded which). The sequence was collected from an adult woman who had mild COVID-19 (a few samples of this study predate the infection). Cell type and time point are not known. The CDR3 DNA follows: TGCAGCGTTGGGTCCAGATTCAATCAGCCCCAGCATTTT. Translated, it gives CSVGSRFNQPQHF. Combining the CDR3 with reference TRBV29-1 and TRBJ1-5 gives the whole variable domain SAVISQKPSRDICQRGTSLTIQCQVDSQVTMMFWYRQQPGQSLTLIATANQGSEATYESGFVIDKFPISRPNLTFSTLTVSNMSPEDSSIYLCSVGSRFNQPQHFGDGTRLSIL.